The T cell receptor beta chain under discussion was sequenced for a study of spatial heterogeneity in lung cancer. Study context: Unique TCR and UMI combinations averaged more than ten appearances each in raw reads.

The time point: sample taken at primary tumor resection. From tumor, nontumor lung or frozen PBMC, whole RNA was taken unsorted for sequencing. A total of fewer than 80 untreated early-stage non-small cell lung cancer patients served as donors. Every TCR cDNA molecule bore a unique molecular identifier. TCRdb processed the 5' RACE reads anew with MiXCR; each CDR3 protein has one entry. Altogether 4,000 or so distinct CDR3 sequences are present, approximately 35% being singletons, with the ten largest covering 35% to 40%. About this clonotype: The library was prepared for alpha chains; this beta chain is a stray read, so its frequency means little.

Germline assignment: CDR1 DFQATT and CDR2 SNEGSKA (reference sequence). This CDR3 has 15 amino acids. With 0 bases removed from V and 8 bases from J, the gap between germline ends came to 17 bases. The sample here was PBMCs, taken at surgery. This chain links TRBV20-1 with TRBJ2-1, with no clear D. The sequence came from a male donor with early-stage non-small cell lung cancer. As DNA, the CDR3 is TGCAGTGCTAGAGACCTGGCGTCCAAAGAGGATGAGCAGTTCTTC. Protein sequence: CSARDLASKEDEQFF.